This T cell receptor beta chain was recovered during a study of T cell responses to AZD1222 COVID-19 vaccine. Using immunoSEQ multiplex PCR, the repertoire was profiled, and TCRdb retains in-frame clones only, with some absent. The sample includes 65,000 to 75,000 clones, 80% to 85% of them seen just once. This CDR3 is 16 amino acids long. Germline values: CDR1 SNHLY, CDR2 FYNNEI. V was cut by 5 bases and J by 6 bases, with 20 bases left in between. This clone has a single count. The sequences come from peripheral blood, collected on day 0 of AZD1222 vaccination. The chain combines TRBV2 with TRBJ2-1, with D possibly being TRBD2 (6 bases). The TCR was taken from an adult in good health. Here the CDR3 reads CASSPTPAGSGNEQFF. CDR3 bases: TGTGCCAGCAGTCCTACCCCTGCGGGATCTGGCAATGAGCAGTTCTTC.